What follows is one T cell receptor beta chain and its context. Profiled with immunoSEQ multiplex PCR; TCRdb holds only in-frame clones, not every one. In the table there are 370,000 or so clones, over 65% of which are singletons. The CDR3 has 13 residues. Per the germline V gene, CDR1 is GTSNPN and CDR2 is SVGIG (reference sequence). Trimming removed 4 bases from V and 2 bases from J, with 9 bases in between. The data belong to a study of blood T cell repertoires in COVID-19. This TCR came from a human donor with acute or convalescent COVID-19. The donor label of this sample is uncertain. V and J are TRBV30 and TRBJ1-5; D is perhaps TRBD1 (5 bases). The sample comprised peripheral blood. The DNA for the CDR3 is TGTGCCTGGACTTCGGGGGGCAATCAGCCCCAGCATTTT. Residues: CAWTSGGNQPQHF.